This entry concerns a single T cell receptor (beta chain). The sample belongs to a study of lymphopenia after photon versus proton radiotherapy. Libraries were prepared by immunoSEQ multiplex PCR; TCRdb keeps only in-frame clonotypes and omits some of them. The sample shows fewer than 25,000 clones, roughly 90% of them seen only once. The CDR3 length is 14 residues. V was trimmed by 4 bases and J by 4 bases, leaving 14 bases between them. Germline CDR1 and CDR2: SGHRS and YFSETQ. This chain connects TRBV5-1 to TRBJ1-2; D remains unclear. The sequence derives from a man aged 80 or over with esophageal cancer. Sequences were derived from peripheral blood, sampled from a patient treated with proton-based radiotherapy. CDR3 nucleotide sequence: TGCGCCAGCAGCCCCACGGACGGCACCTATGGCTACACCTTC. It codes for CASSPTDGTYGYTF.